The 12 T cell receptor beta chains listed next were all sequenced from one sample in a study of blood T cell repertoires in COVID-19. Assay: immunoSEQ multiplex PCR; the TCRdb copy retains only in-frame clones and omits some. Of about 95,000 clones listed, 89% were seen once; the top ten hold 2.7%. The source material was peripheral blood. Every receptor here comes from a man over 45 with COVID-19, enrolled during active disease.

The chain links TRBV3-1 (or the pseudogene TRBV3-2) to TRBJ2-5; 10 nucleotides match TRBD2. Trimming removed 8 bases from V and 4 bases from J; junction bases left unmatched: 10. Germline V gene lookup returns CDR1 LGHDT and CDR2 YNNKEL (reference sequence). This CDR3 has 15 amino acids. The CDR3 loop reads CASFLAGALGETQYF. The CDR3 DNA follows: TGTGCCAGCTTTCTAGCGGGGGCCCTGGGAGAGACCCAGTACTTC.

Points on this clone: One end of the junction is discordant with germline, which a read error may explain. The chain couples TRBV9 to TRBJ1-1; no firm D call. CDR3 length: 13 residues. The germline V gene has CDR1 SGDLS and CDR2 YYNGEE. The CDR3 reads CANSAGFNTEAFF. In nucleotides, the CDR3 is TGTGCCAACAGCGCCGGGTTCAACACTGAAGCTTTCTTT. Using reference TRBV9 and TRBJ1-1 for the parts outside the CDR3, the full variable domain is DSGVTQTPKHLITATGQRVTLRCSPRSGDLSVYWYQQSLDQGLQFLIQYYNGEERAKGNILERFSAQQFPDLHSELNLSSLELGDSALYFCANSAGFNTEAFFGQGTRLTVV.

V gene TRBV29-1 combines with J gene TRBJ1-2; D is perhaps TRBD1 (5 bases). This CDR3 has 11 amino acids. V lost 6 bases, J lost 8 bases, and 13 bases lay in between. CDR1 SQVTM and CDR2 ANQGSEA come from the germline V gene. The CDR3 loop reads CSVDRTGGYTF. For the CDR3, the DNA is TGCAGCGTAGACAGAACTGGAGGCTACACCTTC. The complete variable domain, with remaining parts taken from reference TRBV29-1 and TRBJ1-2, reads SAVISQKPSRDICQRGTSLTIQCQVDSQVTMMFWYRQQPGQSLTLIATANQGSEATYESGFVIDKFPISRPNLTFSTLTVSNMSPEDSSIYLCSVDRTGGYTFGSGTRLTVV.

Notes on this clone: Within the sample, other DNA sequences also encode this same CDR3. This rearrangement joins TRBV3-1 (or the pseudogene TRBV3-2) to TRBJ2-7; D not certain. The germline V gene has CDR1 LGHDT and CDR2 YNNKEL (reference sequence). This CDR3 spans 12 amino acids. Trimming shortened V by 1 base and J by 3 bases, and 4 bases separated the two germline ends. CDR3 coding DNA: TGTGCCAGCAGCCAAGCCGGCTACGAGCAGTACTTC. This translates into CASSQAGYEQYF.

V usage is TRBV6-5 and J usage is TRBJ2-2; weak D call: TRBD2 (7 bases). The V and J ends lost 10 bases and 0 bases respectively, with 12 bases between them. CDR1 is MNHEY, CDR2 SVGAGI, per germline. The CDR3 totals 14 residues. The CDR3 loop reads CAIGGQSNTGELFF. DNA for the CDR3: TGTGCCATCGGGGGGCAGTCGAACACCGGGGAGCTGTTTTTT.

DNA for the CDR3: TGCGCCAGCAGCCCGGGCAGCGGGGGGGCCGGCGAGACCCAGTACTTC. It translates to CASSPGSGGAGETQYF. This rearrangement joins TRBV5-1 to TRBJ2-5, with 10 nucleotides matching TRBD2. J was trimmed by 5 bases and V by 4 bases; bases with no gene match: 11. Germline V gene data show CDR1 as SGHRS and CDR2 as YFSETQ. The CDR3 covers 16 residues.

The rearrangement joins TRBV4-2 to TRBJ2-5, with D possibly being TRBD1 (5 bases). The V and J ends lost 0 bases and 2 bases respectively, with 13 bases between them. Per the germline V gene, CDR1 is LGHNA and CDR2 is YNFKEQ. This CDR3 contains 16 residues. The CDR3 protein is CASSQDLGALQETQYF. The CDR3 region has the DNA TGTGCCAGCAGCCAAGATCTAGGGGCCTTGCAAGAGACCCAGTACTTC.

The chain combines TRBV5-1 with TRBJ2-1, with TRBD1 matching over 8 bases. Germline CDR1 SGHRS, CDR2 YFSETQ. Trimming removed 4 bases from V and 7 bases from J; junction bases left unmatched: 4. CDR3 length equals 13 residues. The CDR3, as DNA: TGCGCCAGCAGCACAGGGGGAAAGAATGAGCAGTTCTTC. Translation: CASSTGGKNEQFF. Using reference TRBV5-1 and TRBJ2-1 for the parts outside the CDR3, the full variable domain is KAGVTQTPRYLIKTRGQQVTLSCSPISGHRSVSWYQQTPGQGLQFLFEYFSETQRNKGNFPGRFSGRQFSNSRSEMNVSTLELGDSALYLCASSTGGKNEQFFGPGTRLTVL.

The chain has TRBV7-2 and TRBJ2-1; D unresolved. The CDR3 totals 14 residues. Deletions cut 1 base from V and 7 bases from J, with 11 bases between. In germline, CDR1 is SGHTA, CDR2 FQGNSA. CDR3 sequence (DNA): TGTGCCAGCAGCTTAGACATAATCATGAATGAGCAGTTCTTC. This encodes CASSLDIIMNEQFF.

The chain links TRBV11-2 to TRBJ2-7, with 7 bases aligning to TRBD1. Germline trimming cut 5 bases from V and 1 base from J; bases unmatched to any gene: 8. The CDR3 is 15 amino acids. The germline V gene has CDR1 SGHAT and CDR2 FQNNGV. CDR3 region: CASSIYRGSSYEQYF. DNA for the CDR3: TGTGCCAGCAGCATCTACAGGGGTTCGTCCTACGAGCAGTACTTC.

This chain joins TRBV12-3 or TRBV12-4 and TRBJ1-1; D is unclear. The CDR3 is made up of 12 amino acids. Between the trimmed V and J ends, which lost 2 bases and 3 bases, there was a span of 4 bases. CDR3 bases: TGTGCCAGCAGTTTATCGGACACTGAAGCTTTCTTT. Its protein product is CASSLSDTEAFF.

The V call is TRBV18, the J call TRBJ1-1; D is uncertain. The CDR3 consists of 13 residues. Between the trimmed V and J ends, which lost 3 bases and 4 bases, there was a span of 9 bases. The germline CDR1 and CDR2 sequences are KGHSH and LQKENI. Here the CDR3 DNA reads TGTGCCAGCTCACCCTCGCTCGGCACTGAAGCTTTCTTT. It translates to CASSPSLGTEAFF.